Shown below are 5 T cell receptor beta chains from a single sample sequenced in a study of cytomegalovirus exposure and HLA in healthy donors. Use of 60 Vbeta and 13 Jbeta primers characterized the PCR. The repertoire was sequenced with immunoSEQ multiplex PCR; TCRdb's copy has only in-frame clones and lacks some. There are approximately 52,000 clones in the sample, with 10% to 15% held by the top ten. The sample was PBMCs. The source is an older woman in good health and CMV-seropositive.

For this clone: This sample also contains other DNA sequences that code for the same CDR3. The DNA for the CDR3 is TGTGCCAGCAGTGAACTAGGGCGGGGTTCACCCCTCCACTTT. Translating gives CASSELGRGSPLHF. The V gene is TRBV2, the J gene TRBJ1-6; the D is unclear. The V end was cut by 2 bases, the J end by 9 bases, with 11 bases between. CDR1 SNHLY and CDR2 FYNNEI come from the germline V gene. There are 14 residues in the CDR3. Based on the CDR3 plus reference TRBV2 and TRBJ1-6, the full variable domain is EPEVTQTPSHQVTQMGQEVILRCVPISNHLYFYWYRQILGQKVEFLVSFYNNEISEKSEIFDDQFSVERPDGSNFTLKIRSTKLEDSAMYFCASSELGRGSPLHFGNGTRLTVT.

The V call is TRBV9, the J call TRBJ1-5, with D possibly matching TRBD1 (5 bases). From germline, CDR1 is SGDLS and CDR2 YYNGEE. The CDR3 totals 14 residues. V was trimmed by 4 bases and J by 0 bases, leaving 8 bases between them. In DNA form, the CDR3 reads TGTGCCAGCAGCCCGGGGGGTAGCAATCAGCCCCAGCATTTT. Translating it yields CASSPGGSNQPQHF.

The chain carries TRBV18 and TRBJ1-1; perhaps TRBD1 as D (5 bases). The CDR3 runs to 15 residues. V shed 3 bases and J shed 3 bases, with 14 bases lying between them. CDR1 and CDR2 (germline): KGHSH, LQKENI. CDR3 region: CASSPGGEWHTEAFF. CDR3 DNA sequence: TGTGCCAGCTCACCGGGAGGGGAGTGGCACACTGAAGCTTTCTTT. Together with reference TRBV18 and TRBJ1-1, the CDR3 gives the full variable domain: NAGVMQNPRHLVRRRGQEARLRCSPMKGHSHVYWYRQLPEEGLKFMVYLQKENIIDESGMPKERFSAEFPKEGPSILRIQQVVRGDSAAYFCASSPGGEWHTEAFFGQGTRLTVV.

V is TRBV5-1 and J is TRBJ2-7; 10 nucleotides match TRBD2. V lost 5 bases and J lost 2; bases outside the gene matches: 13. CDR1 SGHRS and CDR2 YFSETQ come from the germline V gene. This CDR3 contains 17 residues. CDR3 in DNA: TGCGCCAGCAGTAAAAGAGCGGGGGGGCTCAGCGCCTACGAGCAGTACTTC. This translates into CASSKRAGGLSAYEQYF.

The CDR3 loop is CASTLSHYGYTF. The CDR3, as DNA: TGTGCCAGCACTCTCTCCCACTATGGCTACACCTTC. The genes are TRBV5-6 and TRBJ1-2; D is uncertain. The CDR3 consists of 12 residues. Trimming removed 6 bases at V and 3 bases at J, with 9 bases between. Germline V CDR1 and CDR2: SGHDT, YYEEEE.